Below, 14 T cell receptor beta chains from the same sample are listed, as sequenced in a study of T cell changes during pregnancy in multiple sclerosis. Profiling relied on immunoSEQ multiplex PCR, and the TCRdb table lists in-frame clones only, not all of them. The top ten clones hold around 0.41% of a sample with about 75,000 clones, approximately 90% of them seen once. The sequencing used CD4+ T cells from peripheral blood mononuclear cells, collected before pregnancy. The receptors stem from a female donor with multiple sclerosis, enrolled in a pregnancy study.

A few counts support this clone. The V gene is TRBV5-4, the J gene TRBJ1-3, with D unresolved. V gave up 0 bases and J gave up 3 bases, with 7 bases separating them. CDR3 length: 14 residues. Germline CDR1 reads SGHNT; CDR2 reads YYREEE (reference sequence). Here the CDR3 DNA reads TGTGCCAGCAGCTTGGAGCGGGGTGGAAACACCATATATTTT. This translates into CASSLERGGNTIYF.

The chain has TRBV5-1 and TRBJ2-7; D gene unclear. V gave up 4 bases and J gave up 5 bases, with 10 bases separating them. Looked up from germline, CDR1 is SGHRS and CDR2 is YFSETQ. The CDR3 is 12 residues long. The CDR3 DNA follows: TGCGCCAGCAGCCGAGATCTGGACGAGCAGTACTTC. It codes for CASSRDLDEQYF.

The chain links TRBV6-1 to TRBJ1-5; the D gene is possibly TRBD1 (6 bases). The CDR3 sequence is 15 residues long. Looked up from germline, CDR1 is MNHNS and CDR2 is SASEGT. V was cut by 3 bases and J by 3 bases, with 12 bases left in between. The CDR3 DNA sequence: TGTGCCAGCAGTGATATCGACAGGAACAATCAGCCCCAGCATTTT. Translating gives CASSDIDRNNQPQHF.

The rearrangement joins TRBV2 to TRBJ2-3; D is unclear. Trimming took 4 bases from V and 0 from J, leaving 11 bases between them. The length of the CDR3 is 15 residues. Germline CDR1 SNHLY, CDR2 FYNNEI. CDR3: CASSGQTISTDTQYF. The CDR3 DNA reads TGTGCCAGCAGTGGGCAGACAATAAGCACAGATACGCAGTATTTT.

This sequence joins TRBV10-3 and TRBJ2-7; 7 nucleotides agree with TRBD1. This CDR3 comprises 13 residues. V was pared by 8 bases and J by 3 bases, with 7 bases of the junction left unmatched. Germline values: CDR1 ENHRY, CDR2 SYGVKD. CDR3 nucleotide sequence: TGTGCCATCCCCGGGACAGCACTCTACGAGCAGTACTTC. It translates to CAIPGTALYEQYF.

The gene calls are TRBV28 and TRBJ2-5, with 8 bases lining up with TRBD1. J gave up 4 bases and V 4 bases, and 8 bases lay outside the gene matches. The CDR3 extends over 15 amino acids. Germline CDR1 is MDHEN and CDR2 is SYDVKM. CDR3 nucleotide sequence: TGTGCCAGCAGTTCAGCTGGACAGGGCATAGAGACCCAGTACTTC. This sequence encodes CASSSAGQGIETQYF.

The chain joins TRBV6-6 to TRBJ1-2, with 7 bases lining up with TRBD1. This CDR3 spans 14 amino acids. V lost 6 bases and J lost 6; bases outside the gene matches: 10. The germline V gene encodes CDR1 MNHNY and CDR2 SVGAGI (reference sequence). CDR3 region: CASRSSPGTDGYTF. The CDR3 nucleotides read TGTGCCAGCAGGTCTAGTCCCGGGACAGATGGCTACACCTTC.

The chain couples TRBV4-1 to TRBJ2-1, with 8 bases matching TRBD2. The germline gives CDR1 MGHRA, CDR2 YSYEKL. The CDR3 length is 19 residues. J gave up 0 bases and V 4 bases, and 14 bases lay outside the gene matches. CDR3 sequence (DNA): TGCGCCAGCAGCCTCGTAAACCCGACTAGCGCGAGCTCCTACAATGAGCAGTTCTTC. Translated, it gives CASSLVNPTSASSYNEQFF.

In DNA, the CDR3 is TGTGCCAGCAGCCATGGAAGTGGGGCTAGCGGACTCTACAATGAGCAGTTCTTC. Translation gives CASSHGSGASGLYNEQFF. This chain uses TRBV4-2 with TRBJ2-1; 7 bases line up with TRBD2. There are 18 residues in the CDR3. The junction had 14 bases not matched to a gene; V was cut back by 3 bases and J by 3 bases. From germline, CDR1 is LGHNA and CDR2 YNFKEQ.

The J gene is TRBJ2-5, the V gene TRBV6-6, with 8 bases matching TRBD2. This CDR3 comprises 14 residues. CDR1 is MNHNY and CDR2 is SVGAGI in the germline V gene (reference sequence). The V segment lost 6 bases and the J segment 0 bases; nucleotides outside the gene matches: 3. The CDR3 region has the DNA TGTGCCAGCAGCCGCGGGGGGTACCAAGAGACCCAGTACTTC. It codes for CASSRGGYQETQYF.

The J gene is TRBJ2-1, the V gene TRBV5-6; possible D gene TRBD2, 5 bases. V was trimmed by 0 bases and J by 0 bases, leaving 10 bases between them. This CDR3 is built from 16 residues. CDR1 and CDR2 (germline): SGHDT, YYEEEE. CDR3 region: CASSLGGRGSYNEQFF. Here the CDR3 DNA reads TGTGCCAGCAGCTTGGGTGGTCGGGGCTCCTACAATGAGCAGTTCTTC.

The chain couples TRBV5-4 to TRBJ1-2; TRBD1 agrees at 9 bases. The CDR3 covers 14 residues. V dropped 0 bases and J dropped 7; count of bases not matched to a gene: 4. Germline V gives CDR1 SGHNT, CDR2 YYREEE (reference sequence). The CDR3 sequence: CASSLGGQGAGYTF. CDR3 DNA sequence: TGTGCCAGCAGCTTGGGGGGACAGGGCGCTGGCTACACCTTC.

This sequence joins TRBV27 and TRBJ2-1; TRBD2 aligns across 7 bases. CDR3 length: 17 residues. CDR1 is MNHEY, CDR2 SMNVEV, per germline (reference sequence). V lost 3 bases, J lost 0 bases, and 8 bases stayed unmatched. CDR3 sequence reads: CASSFVLAASSYNEQFF. CDR3 coding DNA: TGTGCCAGCAGTTTCGTCCTAGCGGCGAGCTCCTACAATGAGCAGTTCTTC.

V is TRBV5-1 and J is TRBJ1-2, with D unclear. Trimming pared 4 bases from V and 6 bases from J, leaving 16 bases between. Germline CDR1 reads SGHRS; CDR2 reads YFSETQ. The CDR3 is made up of 14 amino acids. The CDR3 DNA sequence: TGCGCCAGCAGCCGGGATCCATTGGGCGATGGCTACACCTTC. Its translation: CASSRDPLGDGYTF.